This is a list of T cell receptor beta chains from one sample in a study of shared clonotypes between healthy human individuals. This table comes from immunoSEQ multiplex PCR, and its TCRdb copy is limited to in-frame clones, with some not included. The sample lists 2 million to 2.5 million clones, over 85% seen once, with more than 0.1% in the top ten. Input material: naive CD4+ T cells sorted from blood. The receptors derive from a young man in good health. CDR3s include the opening cysteine and the closing phenylalanine or tryptophan. The D gene is left open where the match is weak. Some rows mark clone size as missing; the rest say once, few, many or name a class of expanded clone.

j_gene | d_gene | abundance | v_gene | CDR3aa | CDR3nt
TRBJ2-3 | TRBD2 | . | TRBV27 | CASSASLAGLTDTQYF | TGTGCCAGCAGTGCCTCACTAGCGGGGTTGACAGATACGCAGTATTTT
TRBJ2-6 | . | . | TRBV7-2 | CASSPGGSGANVLTF | TGTGCCAGCAGCCCTGGAGGCTCTGGGGCCAACGTCCTGACTTTC
TRBJ2-5 | . | once | TRBV10-3 | CAISESYLQETQYF | TGTGCCATCAGTGAGTCCTACCTCCAAGAGACCCAGTACTTC
TRBJ2-2 | . | once | TRBV11-3 | CASSSRANTGELFF | TGTGCCAGCAGCTCCCGGGCCAACACCGGGGAGCTGTTTTTT
TRBJ2-7 | TRBD1 | . | TRBV18 | CASSPDRGPYEQYF | TGTGCCAGCTCACCAGACAGGGGGCCCTACGAGCAGTACTTC
TRBJ1-3 | . | . | TRBV9 | CASSVEWWPGNTIYF | TGTGCCAGCAGCGTAGAGTGGTGGCCCGGAAACACCATATATTTT
TRBJ2-1 | TRBD1 | . | TRBV11-2 | CASSTRDRGRNEQFF | TGTGCCAGCAGCACCCGGGACAGGGGGCGCAATGAGCAGTTCTTC
TRBJ2-4 | . | once | TRBV29-1 | CSAGDKNIQYF | TGCAGCGCCGGGGATAAAAACATTCAGTACTTC
TRBJ1-1 | . | . | TRBV30 | CAWRSGGSNTEAFF | TGTGCCTGGAGATCCGGGGGTTCGAACACTGAAGCTTTCTTT
TRBJ2-7 | . | . | TRBV30 | CAWSAVSSEQYF | TGTGCCTGGAGTGCAGTTAGTAGCGAGCAGTACTTC
TRBJ1-1 | . | few | TRBV19 | CASSILLNTEAFF | TGTGCCAGTAGTATACTCCTGAACACTGAAGCTTTCTTT
TRBJ2-1 | . | . | TRBV7-7 | CASSKDSSSYNEQFF | TGTGCTAGCAGTAAAGACTCGTCCTCCTACAATGAGCAGTTCTTC
TRBJ2-2 | . | . | TRBV6-8 | CASSYPHLRRNPYTGELFF | TGTGCCAGCAGTTACCCCCACCTGCGTCGGAATCCTTACACCGGGGAGCTGTTTTTT
TRBJ2-7 | TRBD1 | . | TRBV27 | CASSFSGTGFYEQYF | TGTGCCAGCAGTTTTTCCGGGACAGGGTTCTACGAGCAGTACTTC
TRBJ2-7 | TRBD1 | . | TRBV6-1 | CASSAFGTGYEQYF | TGTGCCAGCAGTGCCTTTGGGACAGGCTACGAGCAGTACTTC
TRBJ2-7 | . | . | TRBV25-1 | CASSDMTKSSYEQYF | TGTGCCAGCAGTGACATGACCAAAAGCTCCTACGAGCAGTACTTC
TRBJ2-1 | . | . | TRBV5-1 | CASRKQDSYNEQFF | TGCGCCAGCAGAAAACAGGACTCCTACAATGAGCAGTTCTTC
TRBJ1-5 | . | . | TRBV10-3 | CAISLDPTQPQHF | TGTGCCATCAGTCTTGACCCGACCCAGCCCCAGCATTTT
TRBJ2-5 | TRBD2 | . | TRBV2 | CASSDMVAGVQETQYF | TGTGCCAGCAGTGACATGGTAGCGGGAGTTCAAGAGACCCAGTACTTC
TRBJ1-6 | . | . | TRBV6-1 | CASSVGIASPLHF | TGTGCCAGCAGTGTGGGGATCGCCTCACCCCTCCACTTT
TRBJ2-2 | . | . | TRBV18 | CASSPSQGNTGELFF | TGTGCCAGCTCACCGAGCCAGGGGAACACCGGGGAGCTGTTTTTT
TRBJ2-1 | . | . | TRBV20-1 | CSPSDSNEQFF | TGCAGTCCATCGGACAGCAATGAGCAGTTCTTC
TRBJ1-2 | TRBD1 | . | TRBV28 | CASSSPRQGGTYGYTF | TGTGCCAGCAGTTCCCCACGACAGGGGGGAACCTATGGCTACACCTTC
TRBJ2-4 | . | . | TRBV5-6 | CASSWTGLDGNIQYF | TGTGCCAGCAGCTGGACGGGACTTGACGGGAACATTCAGTACTTC
TRBJ2-3 | TRBD2 | . | TRBV5-4 | CASSPGWRTSGTDTQYF | TGTGCCAGCAGCCCTGGGTGGAGGACTAGCGGCACAGATACGCAGTATTTT
TRBJ2-5 | TRBD2 | once | TRBV4-1 | CASSRGREQVNWASGAGETQYF | TGCGCCAGCAGCCGGGGAAGGGAACAGGTTAATTGGGCTAGCGGGGCCGGAGAGACCCAGTACTTC
TRBJ2-3 | . | once | TRBV19 | CASSPDRSTDTQYF | TGTGCCAGTAGCCCAGACCGGAGTACAGATACGCAGTATTTT
TRBJ2-2 | . | once | TRBV6-1 | CASSEGGVVTTGELFF | TGTGCCAGCAGTGAAGGGGGAGTTGTTACCACCGGGGAGCTGTTTTTT
TRBJ2-1 | . | . | TRBV5-1 | CASSRVGEVYNEQFF | TGCGCCAGCAGCAGGGTGGGAGAGGTCTACAATGAGCAGTTCTTC
TRBJ2-3 | TRBD1 | . | TRBV27 | CASSPLRGQITDTQYF | TGTGCCAGCAGTCCTTTAAGGGGACAGATCACAGATACGCAGTATTTT
TRBJ2-5 | TRBD2 | . | TRBV9 | CASSVGGAGAAAETQYF | TGTGCCAGCAGCGTAGGAGGAGCGGGAGCGGCGGCAGAGACCCAGTACTTC
TRBJ2-1 | . | . | TRBV19 | CASTFADTPYNEQFF | TGTGCCAGTACTTTCGCGGATACCCCCTACAATGAGCAGTTCTTC
TRBJ1-5 | TRBD1 | . | TRBV5-1 | CASSSNRGPPPYSNQPQHF | TGCGCCAGCAGCTCGAACAGGGGTCCCCCCCCTTATAGCAATCAGCCCCAGCATTTT
TRBJ1-1 | . | once | TRBV5-1 | CASSNGQINTEAFF | TGCGCCAGCAGCAACGGACAGATCAACACTGAAGCTTTCTTT
TRBJ1-2 | . | . | TRBV4-1 | CASSQESYGYTF | TGCGCCAGCAGCCAAGAGTCGTACGGCTACACCTTC
TRBJ1-2 | . | . | TRBV4-3 | CASRGGGYGYTF | TGCGCCAGCAGAGGGGGAGGCTATGGCTACACCTTC
TRBJ2-2 | . | . | TRBV5-4 | CASSLGGTKNTGELFF | TGTGCCAGCAGCTTGGGAGGGACAAAGAACACCGGGGAGCTGTTTTTT
TRBJ2-7 | TRBD1 | . | TRBV6-1 | CASSEVWDRSFWEQYF | TGTGCCAGCAGTGAAGTTTGGGACAGGTCTTTTTGGGAGCAGTACTTC
TRBJ1-5 | . | . | TRBV15 | CATSIPGPSNQPQHF | TGTGCCACCAGCATCCCCGGACCCAGCAATCAGCCCCAGCATTTT
TRBJ2-7 | . | . | TRBV30 | CAWSGDRGRVEQYF | TGTGCCTGGAGTGGTGATCGAGGGCGGGTCGAGCAGTACTTC
TRBJ2-3 | TRBD1 | . | TRBV18 | CASFRPGQGETDTQYF | TGTGCCAGCTTTCGCCCCGGACAGGGAGAGACAGATACGCAGTATTTT
TRBJ1-1 | . | . | TRBV18 | CASSHGTLDTEAFF | TGTGCCAGCTCCCATGGGACGTTGGACACTGAAGCTTTCTTT
TRBJ1-6 | TRBD1 | . | TRBV2 | CASSFETGNSPLHF | TGTGCCAGCTCCTTTGAGACAGGGAATTCACCCCTCCACTTT
TRBJ1-4 | TRBD1 | once | TRBV11-2 | CASSFRGERNEKLFF | TGTGCCAGCAGCTTCAGGGGGGAACGTAATGAAAAACTGTTTTTT
TRBJ2-1 | TRBD2 | . | TRBV4-1 | CASSQDHGRFYNEQFF | TGCGCCAGCAGCCAAGATCACGGGAGGTTCTACAATGAGCAGTTCTTC
TRBJ2-5 | . | . | TRBV10-3 | CAISDGRGLGETQYF | TGTGCCATCAGTGACGGGCGGGGTCTTGGAGAGACCCAGTACTTC
TRBJ2-3 | TRBD2 | once | TRBV25-1 | CASSDPSSGGSTDTQYF | TGTGCCAGCAGTGATCCGTCTAGCGGGGGGAGCACAGATACGCAGTATTTT
TRBJ2-7 | TRBD2 | once | TRBV15 | CATSRAGGRVYEQYF | TGTGCCACCAGCAGAGCTGGCGGGAGAGTCTACGAGCAGTACTTC
TRBJ1-4 | . | . | TRBV2 | CASSVSGGSNEKLFF | TGTGCCAGCAGTGTAAGCGGAGGATCGAATGAAAAACTGTTTTTT
TRBJ1-5 | . | . | TRBV5-1 | CASSPAGNSNQPQHF | TGCGCCAGCAGCCCGGCGGGGAATAGCAATCAGCCCCAGCATTTT
TRBJ2-3 | . | . | TRBV6-1 | CASSEQGGSTDTQYF | TGTGCCAGCAGTGAGCAGGGGGGTAGCACAGATACGCAGTATTTT
TRBJ1-1 | . | . | TRBV30 | CAWTKQGDTEAFF | TGTGCCTGGACCAAACAAGGGGACACTGAAGCTTTCTTT
TRBJ2-3 | . | . | TRBV18 | CASSATASTDTQYF | TGTGCCAGCTCCGCGACAGCTAGCACAGATACGCAGTATTTT
TRBJ2-5 | TRBD1 | . | TRBV2 | CASSDRVGKGRETQYF | TGTGCCAGCAGCGACAGGGTGGGGAAGGGACGAGAGACCCAGTACTTC
TRBJ2-2 | . | once | TRBV18 | CASSPFSTGELFF | TGTGCCAGCTCCCCCTTTTCGACCGGGGAGCTGTTTTTT
TRBJ2-6 | . | . | TRBV7-2 | CASSLYQGSGANVLTF | TGTGCCAGCAGCTTGTACCAGGGATCTGGGGCCAACGTCCTGACTTTC
TRBJ2-3 | TRBD2 | . | TRBV5-1 | CASSRGAGESDTQYF | TGCGCCAGCAGCAGGGGTGCGGGAGAGTCAGATACGCAGTATTTT